The 30 T cell receptor beta chains below were found in one sample sequenced in a study of T cell changes during pregnancy in multiple sclerosis. Method: immunoSEQ multiplex PCR; TCRdb's copy keeps in-frame clones and lacks some. This sample has around 49,000 clones, with around 90% found just once. The sequenced sample was peripheral blood, obtained after pregnancy. The receptors stem from a female donor in good health, enrolled as a control in a pregnancy study.

This clone was seen only a few times. This chain joins TRBV5-1 and TRBJ1-1; a weak D match, TRBD1 (6 bases). Germline assignment: CDR1 SGHRS and CDR2 YFSETQ. V was pared by 4 bases and J by 5 bases, with 9 bases between. This CDR3 region has 12 residues. The CDR3 DNA follows: TGCGCCAGCAGCAGCCAGGGGACTGAAGCTTTCTTT. Translated: CASSSQGTEAFF.

The chain joins TRBV19 to TRBJ1-2, with D possibly matching TRBD1 (6 bases). Trimming removed 6 bases at V and 6 bases at J, with 14 bases between. The CDR3 loop spans 13 amino acids. Germline CDR1 and CDR2: LNHDA and SQIVND (reference sequence). The CDR3 DNA sequence: TGTGCCAGTAGCCGGACAGAAGCAAATGGCTACACCTTC. It is translated as CASSRTEANGYTF.

This rearrangement joins TRBV11-2 to TRBJ2-1, with TRBD2 matching over 8 bases. Germline V gene data show CDR1 as SGHAT and CDR2 as FQNNGV. The CDR3 is made up of 16 amino acids. The V gene end was trimmed by 3 bases and the J gene end by 8 bases; junction bases not matched to a gene: 12. CDR3 sequence (DNA): TGTGCCAGCAGCTTGAGACGGACAGCGGGAGTTTATGAGCAGTTCTTC. It encodes CASSLRRTAGVYEQFF.

This clone was picked up a small number of times. The chain employs TRBV30 and TRBJ1-2, with D possibly being TRBD1 (5 bases). The CDR3 extends over 12 amino acids. V gave up 8 bases and J gave up 2 bases, with 12 bases separating them. CDR1 is GTSNPN, CDR2 SVGIG, per germline (reference sequence). CDR3 nucleotides: TGTGCCATCCAAGCAGGGAACTATGGCTACACCTTC. It specifies CAIQAGNYGYTF.

The rearrangement joins TRBV19 to TRBJ2-4; TRBD2 aligns across 8 bases. The CDR3 runs to 15 residues. Looked up from germline, CDR1 is LNHDA and CDR2 is SQIVND (reference sequence). The V segment lost 4 bases and the J segment 7 bases; nucleotides outside the gene matches: 9. The CDR3 DNA is TGTGCCAGTAGTACCAATAGCGGGGCGGGGAACATTCAGTACTTC. Its protein is CASSTNSGAGNIQYF.

This clone appeared once. The chain employs TRBV18 and TRBJ2-1, with 9 bases matching TRBD2. After removal of 3 bases from V and 2 bases from J, the junction contained 5 bases not matched to a gene. In germline, CDR1 is KGHSH, CDR2 LQKENI. There are 16 residues in the CDR3. CDR3 nucleotide sequence: TGTGCCAGCTCACCGGGACTAGCAGGGGCCTACAATGAGCAGTTCTTC. Translated, it gives CASSPGLAGAYNEQFF.

V usage is TRBV5-1 and J usage is TRBJ2-1; 7 bases align to TRBD2. The CDR3 is 14 residues long. The V gene end was trimmed by 4 bases and the J gene end by 8 bases; junction bases not matched to a gene: 9. The germline gives CDR1 SGHRS, CDR2 YFSETQ. CDR3 in DNA: TGCGCCAGCAGCCCTTGGGGGGGAAAGGATGAGCAGTTCTTC. It specifies CASSPWGGKDEQFF.

The V call is TRBV6-5, the J call TRBJ2-7; TRBD1 is a possible D gene (5 bases). V lost 2 bases, J lost 1 base, and 9 bases lay in between. Looked up from germline, CDR1 is MNHEY and CDR2 is SVGAGI. The CDR3 has 14 residues. CDR3 nucleotide sequence: TGTGCCAGCAGTTACCGACAGCCTTCCTACGAGCAGTACTTC. Its protein product is CASSYRQPSYEQYF.

The rearrangement joins TRBV9 to TRBJ2-7; tentatively, D is TRBD1 (5 bases). V lost 0 bases and J lost 3, with 10 bases in between. The CDR3 runs 14 residues. Germline V gene data show CDR1 as SGDLS and CDR2 as YYNGEE. The CDR3 sequence: CASSVGDSNYEQYF. DNA of the CDR3: TGTGCCAGCAGCGTAGGAGACAGTAACTACGAGCAGTACTTC.

The chain carries TRBV27 and TRBJ2-3; TRBD1 aligns across 8 bases. With V trimmed by 2 bases and J by 3 bases, 4 bases remained unmatched. The CDR3 sequence is 15 residues long. CDR1 is MNHEY, CDR2 SMNVEV, per germline (reference sequence). Here the CDR3 DNA reads TGTGCCAGCAGTTTAACTGGACAGGGAACAGATACGCAGTATTTT. As protein: CASSLTGQGTDTQYF.

The rearrangement uses TRBV5-1 and TRBJ2-6; 9 bases line up with TRBD1. CDR3 length: 16 amino acids. Trimming removed 3 bases from V and 0 bases from J; junction bases left unmatched: 1. CDR1 and CDR2 from the germline V gene are SGHRS and YFSETQ. The CDR3 DNA reads as TGCGCCAGCAGCTGGGGACAGGGCTCTGGGGCCAACGTCCTGACTTTC. It is translated as CASSWGQGSGANVLTF. The whole variable domain, filled in from reference TRBV5-1 and TRBJ2-6, reads KAGVTQTPRYLIKTRGQQVTLSCSPISGHRSVSWYQQTPGQGLQFLFEYFSETQRNKGNFPGRFSGRQFSNSRSEMNVSTLELGDSALYLCASSWGQGSGANVLTFGAGSRLTVL.

This chain connects TRBV7-2 to TRBJ1-3; 8 bases line up with TRBD1. Trimming removed 5 bases from V and 2 bases from J; junction bases left unmatched: 8. Germline CDR1 SGHTA, CDR2 FQGNSA. The CDR3 length is 16 residues. The CDR3 DNA is TGTGCCAGCAGCGGAGGACAGGGTAGAACTGGAAACACCATATATTTT. It yields the protein CASSGGQGRTGNTIYF.

The chain employs TRBV18 and TRBJ1-2; D might be TRBD1 (5 bases). Germline V gene data show CDR1 as KGHSH and CDR2 as LQKENI. CDR3 length equals 15 residues. The ends were cut back, 3 bases at V and 6 bases at J, with 17 bases in the middle. This CDR3 is CASSPIGGGEDGYTF. The CDR3 bases are TGTGCCAGCTCACCCATCGGTGGGGGGGAGGATGGCTACACCTTC.

The genes are TRBV28 and TRBJ1-2, with a weak D call TRBD1 (6 bases). V lost 5 bases and J 8 bases, leaving 9 bases between the germline ends. CDR3 length equals 11 residues. Germline CDR1 and CDR2: MDHEN and SYDVKM. CDR3 loop: CASSRDIGYTF. The CDR3 nucleotides are TGTGCCAGCAGTCGGGACATCGGCTACACCTTC.

In this sample, this clone turned up once. Because it lacks the conserved phenylalanine or tryptophan at the end, this CDR3 is likely a read error. The limits of the CDR3 on the DNA are not certain, so only TCRdb's listed CDR3 is given. The rearrangement uses TRBV11-3 and TRBJ1-3; no DNA check was done on the table's D call, TRBD1. The CDR3 extends over 12 residues, inclusive of both ends. Germline V gene data show CDR1 as SGHNT and CDR2 as YENEEA. This chain's CDR3 is CASSPKDRVNEV.

The chain couples TRBV19 to TRBJ2-7; D perhaps matches TRBD1 (5 bases). The CDR3 extends over 14 amino acids. The V gene lost 4 bases and the J gene lost 3 bases, with 13 bases spanning the gap. In germline, CDR1 is LNHDA, CDR2 SQIVND (reference sequence). CDR3: CASSSGQASYEQYF. CDR3 nucleotide sequence: TGTGCCAGTAGTAGCGGACAAGCAAGCTACGAGCAGTACTTC.

V usage is TRBV12-5 and J usage is TRBJ2-2, with 10 bases identical to TRBD2. This CDR3 contains 15 residues. The germline gives CDR1 LGHNT, CDR2 FRNRAP. V trimming: 1 base; J trimming: 5 bases; junction bases outside the gene matches: 1. CDR3 coding DNA: TGTGCTAGTGGTTTGGAACTAGCGGGGACCGGGGAGCTGTTTTTT. Protein product: CASGLELAGTGELFF.

There are a few counts of this clone. The chain recombines TRBV6-4 with TRBJ2-3; 9 nucleotides agree with TRBD2. The CDR3 sequence is 16 residues long. V shed 0 bases and J 4 bases; nucleotides not matched to a gene: 5. Germline assignment: CDR1 MRHNA and CDR2 SNTAGT. The CDR3 bases are TGTGCCAGCAGTGACTCTGGCGGGGGGGCCGCAGATACGCAGTATTTT. This translates into CASSDSGGGAADTQYF.

This clone was counted once. The chain employs TRBV28 and TRBJ1-2; 9 nucleotides match TRBD1. This CDR3 has 14 residues. V trimming: 6 bases; J trimming: 4 bases; junction bases outside the gene matches: 6. Looked up from germline, CDR1 is MDHEN and CDR2 is SYDVKM. CDR3: CASRTDRGIYGYTF. The CDR3 region has the DNA TGTGCCAGCAGGACGGACAGGGGAATCTATGGCTACACCTTC.

V usage is TRBV9 and J usage is TRBJ2-2; the D is unclear. The CDR3 loop spans 14 amino acids. Between the trimmed V and J ends, which lost 0 bases and 0 bases, there was a span of 3 bases. Germline lookup yields CDR1 SGDLS and CDR2 YYNGEE. The CDR3 region has the DNA TGTGCCAGCAGCGTAGCAGCGAACACCGGGGAGCTGTTTTTT. It yields the protein CASSVAANTGELFF.

This clone was picked up one time. This chain joins TRBV5-6 and TRBJ2-5, with 11 bases identical to TRBD2. The V and J ends lost 4 bases and 4 bases, in that order; junction bases with no gene match: 12. Germline CDR1 and CDR2: SGHDT and YYEEEE. The CDR3 covers 17 residues. CDR3 loop: CASSDTGTSGVRETQYF. The CDR3 DNA is TGTGCCAGCAGCGATACCGGGACTAGCGGAGTTAGAGAGACCCAGTACTTC.

The V and J genes are TRBV11-3 and TRBJ2-1; 8 nucleotides line up with TRBD1. The CDR3 has 14 amino acids. J was trimmed by 6 bases and V by 5 bases; bases with no gene match: 6. CDR1 is SGHNT and CDR2 is YENEEA in the germline V gene. The chain's CDR3 is CASSPQTGGNEQFF. The CDR3 DNA sequence: TGTGCCAGCAGCCCGCAAACAGGGGGCAATGAGCAGTTCTTC.

J is TRBJ2-3 and V is TRBV9, with 7 bases lining up with TRBD2. V lost 0 bases and J lost 2; bases outside the gene matches: 12. Germline CDR1 is SGDLS and CDR2 is YYNGEE. This CDR3 spans 18 amino acids. The CDR3 bases are TGTGCCAGCAGCGTAGTACCGGCTAGCGGCTTTACCACAGATACGCAGTATTTT. This encodes CASSVVPASGFTTDTQYF.

The gene calls are TRBV28 and TRBJ1-1, with D unclear. The CDR3 totals 12 residues. In germline, CDR1 is MDHEN, CDR2 SYDVKM. V lost 7 bases and J lost 1, with 7 bases in between. DNA of the CDR3: TGTGCCAGCACCCCTCGGAACACTGAAGCTTTCTTT. Protein: CASTPRNTEAFF.

A single count supports this clone. The gene calls are TRBV6-6 and TRBJ1-4; 11 nucleotides agree with TRBD1. Germline CDR1 is MNHNY and CDR2 is SVGAGI (reference sequence). Trimming removed 6 bases from V and 7 bases from J; junction bases left unmatched: 7. This CDR3 region has 15 residues. CDR3 DNA sequence: TGTGCCAGCAGCCCCAAAGGGACAGGGGGTGAAAAACTGTTTTTT. This translates into CASSPKGTGGEKLFF.

V and J are TRBV14 and TRBJ2-2, with D perhaps matching TRBD2 (5 bases). Germline V CDR1 and CDR2: SGHDN, FVKESK. V lost 4 bases and J 9 bases, leaving 15 bases between the germline ends. The CDR3 sequence is 14 residues long. The CDR3 protein is CASSRAGEHRELFF. The CDR3, as DNA: TGTGCCAGCAGCCGCGCCGGGGAGCACCGGGAGCTGTTTTTT.

Written as DNA, the CDR3 is TGTGCCAGTAGTATGGAGGGGGCGCGGGGCTACACCTTC. Its translation is CASSMEGARGYTF. The chain links TRBV19 to TRBJ1-2; the match to TRBD1 covers 7 bases. The CDR3 has 13 amino acids. Trimming removed 3 bases from V and 8 bases from J; junction bases left unmatched: 6. Germline V gives CDR1 LNHDA, CDR2 SQIVND (reference sequence). Drawing the rest from reference TRBV19 and TRBJ1-2, the complete variable domain is DGGITQSPKYLFRKEGQNVTLSCEQNLNHDAMYWYRQDPGQGLRLIYYSQIVNDFQKGDIAEGYSVSREKKESFPLTVTSAQKNPTAFYLCASSMEGARGYTFGSGTRLTVV.

This clone came up once. The gene calls are TRBV14 and TRBJ1-6; 8 bases line up with TRBD1. J gave up 10 bases and V 4 bases, and 9 bases lay outside the gene matches. The CDR3 has 15 residues. Germline CDR1 and CDR2: SGHDN and FVKESK. CDR3 DNA sequence: TGTGCCAGCAGCCGAGGACAGGGCATAAAATCACCCCTCCACTTT. This encodes CASSRGQGIKSPLHF.

The chain recombines TRBV4-3 with TRBJ2-4, with D possibly being TRBD2 (6 bases). Germline CDR1 reads LGHNA; CDR2 reads YSLEER. This CDR3 region has 14 residues. The V end was cut by 0 bases, the J end by 10 bases, with 13 bases between. CDR3 DNA sequence: TGCGCCAGCAGCCAAGATCCGGGTGGGGGGATTCAGTACTTC. It translates to CASSQDPGGGIQYF.

The V call is TRBV7-6, the J call TRBJ1-1; the D gene is possibly TRBD1 (5 bases). V gave up 5 bases and J gave up 5 bases, with 21 bases separating them. The CDR3 is made up of 16 amino acids. CDR1 is SGHVS, CDR2 FNYEAQ, per germline. In DNA form, the CDR3 reads TGTGCCAGCAGCCCCGAAGGCGGGACGGGGGGTACTGAAGCTTTCTTT. Translating gives CASSPEGGTGGTEAFF.